The sample holds a few counts of the clone carrying this TCR beta chain. As yet, its antigen is unknown. cDNA libraries for TCR alpha and TCR beta, carrying sample barcodes and UMIs, came from 5'RACE with constant-segment primers. TCRdb re-called the 5' RACE reads through MiXCR, storing one row per CDR3 protein. Of about 290,000 distinct CDR3 sequences listed, approximately 16% were seen once; the top ten hold 22%. The source of the sample is a study of T-cell memory formation after mild COVID-19. General study findings and limits: Cross-reactive memory appears to have joined, as suggested by some responding clones showing up in pre-infection memory.

V was pared by 1 base and J by 5 bases, with 12 bases between. The CDR3 covers 15 residues. Germline V gives CDR1 SGHTA, CDR2 FQGNSA. The specimen sequenced was PBMCs or a T cell subset sorted from them (not recorded which). The sequence came from a young man who had mild COVID-19 (a few samples of this study predate the infection). Cell type and time point are not known. The V call is TRBV7-2, the J call TRBJ1-5; perhaps TRBD1 as D (6 bases). Written as DNA, the CDR3 is TGTGCCAGCAGCTTAGTTGGGGGGGCCGATCAGCCCCAGCATTTT. Encoded protein: CASSLVGGADQPQHF.